In its sample, the clone carrying this TCR beta chain was seen once. Its specificity is unknown. The CDR3 extends over 17 amino acids. Trimming took 3 bases from V and 2 from J, leaving 20 bases between them. Germline V gene lookup returns CDR1 SEHNR and CDR2 FQNEAQ (reference sequence). The record originates from a study of somatic mutations in cytotoxic T cells in rheumatoid arthritis. Study-wide points: Statistically, CD8+ T-cell clonality was not significantly distinct between individuals with rheumatoid arthritis and age-matched healthy controls.

Sequencing was performed with immunoSEQ multiplex PCR; in TCRdb, only in-frame clones are kept and a portion is missing. The repertoire includes about 29,000 clones, around 84% of them detected once, and 7.5% to 9.5% sits in the top ten. V and J are TRBV7-9 and TRBJ2-7, with a weak D call TRBD1 (6 bases). This TCR was sampled from an adult with rheumatoid arthritis. The sequenced sample was CD8+ T cells sorted from blood. The CDR3 protein is CASSFREQGYRPYEQYF. The CDR3 DNA sequence: TGTGCCAGCAGCTTTCGAGAACAGGGCTATCGCCCCTACGAGCAGTACTTC.